This entry lists 5 T cell receptor beta chains sequenced from one sample in a study of a mutant IDH1 vaccine in newly diagnosed glioma. The time point denotes: baseline, week 1 (first vaccination visit). This sample's treatment: pre-vaccination baseline after standard-of-care therapy. The repertoire was sequenced with immunoSEQ multiplex PCR; TCRdb's copy has only in-frame clones and lacks some. The sample has 85,000 to 100,000 clones; around 77% are singletons. The input for sequencing was PBMCs, taken from a glioma patient treated with radiotherapy, temozolomide or both. The source is a man aged 40-50 years with glioma.

The table lists this clone with many counts. The J gene is TRBJ1-1, the V gene TRBV29-1, with unresolved D. Per germline, CDR1 SQVTM and CDR2 ANQGSEA. CDR3 length equals 11 residues. Trimming removed 6 bases at V and 7 bases at J, with 12 bases between. The CDR3 sequence: CSVAPGLEAFF. CDR3 DNA sequence: TGCAGCGTAGCCCCGGGCCTTGAAGCTTTCTTT.

CDR3 amino acids: CASSVATGYDGYTF. Written as DNA, the CDR3 is TGTGCCAGCAGCGTAGCGACAGGGTATGATGGCTACACCTTC. This sequence joins TRBV9 and TRBJ1-2; TRBD1 matches 7 bases. V shed 0 bases, J shed 6 bases, and the junction held 5 bases outside the gene matches. The length of the CDR3 is 14 residues. CDR1 is SGDLS and CDR2 is YYNGEE in the germline V gene.

The chain carries TRBV5-5 and TRBJ2-7; 8 nucleotides align to TRBD1. V lost 5 bases, J lost 2 bases, and 6 bases stayed unmatched. The CDR3 has 14 amino acids. Germline V CDR1 and CDR2: SGHKS, YYEKEE (reference sequence). For the CDR3, the DNA is TGTGCCAGCAGTCGGGACAGGCCGACCTACGAGCAGTACTTC. Residues: CASSRDRPTYEQYF.

The rearrangement joins TRBV29-1 to TRBJ1-1; D is undetermined. Between the trimmed V and J ends, which lost 5 bases and 4 bases, there was a span of 14 bases. CDR3 size: 13 residues. Germline loops: CDR1 SQVTM, CDR2 ANQGSEA. This chain's CDR3 is CSVTGLRGTEAFF. Written as DNA, the CDR3 is TGCAGCGTTACTGGTCTGCGGGGCACTGAAGCTTTCTTT.

V and J are TRBV30 and TRBJ2-4; 7 bases agree with TRBD1. Germline V gives CDR1 GTSNPN, CDR2 SVGIG (reference sequence). The CDR3 loop spans 14 amino acids. Germline trimming cut 0 bases from V and 3 bases from J; bases unmatched to any gene: 2. The CDR3 is CAWSVAGGKNIQYF. CDR3 nucleotides: TGTGCCTGGAGTGTCGCAGGGGGCAAAAACATTCAGTACTTC.